The present entry profiles one T cell receptor beta chain with its context. Its antigen is not identified. In this CDR3 the conserved last residue, phenylalanine or tryptophan, is missing, so a read error is likely. The entry originates in a study of blood T cells in healthy people across ages. Study outcomes and limitations: Naive CD4+ cells and diversity were both higher in long-lived donors than in aged donors.

Germline loops: CDR1 SEHNR, CDR2 FQNEAQ (reference sequence). Trimming removed 3 bases from V and 8 bases from J, with 10 bases in between. This CDR3 has 13 residues. Alongside a J-beta primer mix, a sample-barcoded 5' primer served in a second PCR lasting about 6 to 12 cycles. TCRdb passed the 5' RACE reads through MiXCR, listing each CDR3 protein once. Of some 290,000 distinct CDR3 sequences in the sample, 27% were seen once. Material: blood. This receptor was obtained from a woman between 70 and 85 years old in good health. The chain links TRBV7-9 to TRBJ1-4; D remains ambiguous. The CDR3 DNA sequence: TGTGCCAGCAGCTTTTACGGAGCGGAAAAACTGTTTTCT. This encodes CASSFYGAEKLFS.